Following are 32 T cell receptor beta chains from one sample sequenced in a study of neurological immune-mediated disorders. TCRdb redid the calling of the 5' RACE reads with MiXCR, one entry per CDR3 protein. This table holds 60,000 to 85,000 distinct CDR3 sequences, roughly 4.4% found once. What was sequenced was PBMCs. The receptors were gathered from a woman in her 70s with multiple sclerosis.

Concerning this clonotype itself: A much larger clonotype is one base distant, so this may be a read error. The CDR3 nucleotides are TGCGCCAGCAGACGGGAAGAGACCCAGTACTTC. Translating it yields CASRREETQYF. The V and J genes are TRBV5-1 and TRBJ2-5; no clear D. Trimming stripped 5 bases from V and 3 bases from J, with 5 bases between. This CDR3 comprises 11 residues. Germline values: CDR1 SGHRS, CDR2 YFSETQ.

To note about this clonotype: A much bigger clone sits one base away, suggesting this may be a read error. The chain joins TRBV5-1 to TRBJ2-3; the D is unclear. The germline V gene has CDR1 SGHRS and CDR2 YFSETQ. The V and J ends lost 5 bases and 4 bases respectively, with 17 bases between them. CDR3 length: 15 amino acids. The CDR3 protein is CASREEIAPADTQYF. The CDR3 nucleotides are TGCGCCAGCAGGGAAGAGATCGCCCCCGCAGATACGCAGTATTTT.

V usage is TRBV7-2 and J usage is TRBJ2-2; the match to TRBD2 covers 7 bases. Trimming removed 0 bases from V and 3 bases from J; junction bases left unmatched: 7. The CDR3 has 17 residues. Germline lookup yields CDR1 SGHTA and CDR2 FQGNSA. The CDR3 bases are TGTGCCAGCAGCTTAGCGCAAAGGCTAGCGGACACCGGGGAGCTGTTTTTT. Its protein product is CASSLAQRLADTGELFF. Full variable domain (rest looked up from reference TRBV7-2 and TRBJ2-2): GAGVSQSPSNKVTEKGKDVELRCDPISGHTALYWYRQSLGQGLEFLIYFQGNSAPDKSGLPSDRFSAERTGGSVSTLTIQRTQQEDSAVYLCASSLAQRLADTGELFFGEGSRLTVL.

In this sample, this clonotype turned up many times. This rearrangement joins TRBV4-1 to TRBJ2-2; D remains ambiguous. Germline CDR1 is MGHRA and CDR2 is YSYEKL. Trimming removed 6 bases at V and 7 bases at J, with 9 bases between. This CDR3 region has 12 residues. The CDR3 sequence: CASRSLGGELFF. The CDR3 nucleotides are TGCGCCAGCAGATCCCTGGGCGGGGAGCTGTTTTTT.

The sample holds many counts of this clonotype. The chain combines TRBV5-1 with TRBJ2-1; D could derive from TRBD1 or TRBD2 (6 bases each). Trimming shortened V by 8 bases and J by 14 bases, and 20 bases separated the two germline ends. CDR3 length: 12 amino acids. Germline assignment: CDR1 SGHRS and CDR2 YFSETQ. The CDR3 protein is CASSPGGPEKFF. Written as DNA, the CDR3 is TGCGCCAGTTCCCCTGGGGGGCCTGAAAAGTTCTTC. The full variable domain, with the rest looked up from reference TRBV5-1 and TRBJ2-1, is KAGVTQTPRYLIKTRGQQVTLSCSPISGHRSVSWYQQTPGQGLQFLFEYFSETQRNKGNFPGRFSGRQFSNSRSEMNVSTLELGDSALYLCASSPGGPEKFFGPGTRLTVL.

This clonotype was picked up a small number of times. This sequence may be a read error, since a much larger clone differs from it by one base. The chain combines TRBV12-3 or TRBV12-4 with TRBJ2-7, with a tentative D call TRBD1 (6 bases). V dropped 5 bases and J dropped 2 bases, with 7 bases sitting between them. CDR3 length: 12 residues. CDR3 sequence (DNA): TGTGCCAGCAGTCGGGACACCTACGAGCAGTACTTC. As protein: CASSRDTYEQYF.

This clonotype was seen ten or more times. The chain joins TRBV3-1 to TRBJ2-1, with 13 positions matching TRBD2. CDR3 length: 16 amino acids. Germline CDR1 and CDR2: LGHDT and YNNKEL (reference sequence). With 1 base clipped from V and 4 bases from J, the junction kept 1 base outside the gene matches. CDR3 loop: CASSQATSGRYNEQFF. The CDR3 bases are TGTGCCAGCAGCCAAGCGACTAGCGGGAGGTACAATGAGCAGTTCTTC.

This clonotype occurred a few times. The CDR3: CASTPGGRAIEQFF. The CDR3 bases are TGTGCCAGCACCCCGGGCGGGAGGGCCATTGAGCAGTTCTTC. The rearrangement links TRBV6-2 or TRBV6-3 to TRBJ2-1; the match to TRBD2 covers 9 bases. The CDR3 contains 14 residues. The V gene's germline CDR1 is MNHEY and CDR2 SVGEGT. After removal of 7 bases from V and 9 bases from J, the junction contained 10 bases not matched to a gene.

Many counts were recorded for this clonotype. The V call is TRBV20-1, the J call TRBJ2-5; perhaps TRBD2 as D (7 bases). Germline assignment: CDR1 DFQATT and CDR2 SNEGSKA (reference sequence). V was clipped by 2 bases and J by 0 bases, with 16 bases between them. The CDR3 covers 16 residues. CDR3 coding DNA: TGCAGTGCTAGATCCGAGGAGGGGGGGTACCAAGAGACCCAGTACTTC. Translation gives CSARSEEGGYQETQYF.

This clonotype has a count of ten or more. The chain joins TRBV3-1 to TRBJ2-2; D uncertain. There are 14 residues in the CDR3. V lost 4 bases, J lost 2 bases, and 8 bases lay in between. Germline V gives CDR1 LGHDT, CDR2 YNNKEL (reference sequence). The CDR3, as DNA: TGTGCCAGCAGCCGTTGGGGAAACACCGGGGAGCTGTTTTTT. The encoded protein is CASSRWGNTGELFF. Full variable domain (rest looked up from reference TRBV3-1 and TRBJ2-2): DTAVSQTPKYLVTQMGNDKSIKCEQNLGHDTMYWYKQDSKKFLKIMFSYNNKELIINETVPNRFSPKSPDKAHLNLHINSLELGDSAVYFCASSRWGNTGELFFGEGSRLTVL.

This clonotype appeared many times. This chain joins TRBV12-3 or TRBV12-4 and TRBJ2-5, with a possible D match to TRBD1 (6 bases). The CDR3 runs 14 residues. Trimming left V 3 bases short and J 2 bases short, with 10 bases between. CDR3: CASSLTGLQETQYF. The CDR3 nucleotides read TGTGCCAGCAGTTTGACAGGTTTGCAAGAGACCCAGTACTTC.

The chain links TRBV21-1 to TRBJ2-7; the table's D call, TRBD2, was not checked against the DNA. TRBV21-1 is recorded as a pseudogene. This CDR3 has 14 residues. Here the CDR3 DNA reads TGTGCCAGCAGCAAAAAGAGGGCGGCTTACGAGCAGTACTTC. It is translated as CASSKKRAAYEQYF.

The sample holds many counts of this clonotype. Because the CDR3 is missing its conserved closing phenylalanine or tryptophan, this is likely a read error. The CDR3 reads CSAPGSYGYTS. As DNA, the CDR3 is TGCAGTGCCCCAGGGTCCTATGGCTACACCTCC. J is TRBJ1-2 and V is TRBV20-1; maybe TRBD1 (5 bases). V gave up 6 bases and J gave up 4 bases, with 9 bases separating them. Germline lookup yields CDR1 DFQATT and CDR2 SNEGSKA (reference sequence). The CDR3 consists of 11 residues.

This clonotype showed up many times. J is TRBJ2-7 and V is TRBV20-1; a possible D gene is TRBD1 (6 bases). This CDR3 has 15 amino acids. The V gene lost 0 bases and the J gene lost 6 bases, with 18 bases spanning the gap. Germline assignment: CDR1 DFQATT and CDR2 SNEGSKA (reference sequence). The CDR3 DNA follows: TGCAGTGCTAGAGAGGGGGCAGGGGAGAACTCCGAGCAGTACTTC. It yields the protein CSAREGAGENSEQYF.

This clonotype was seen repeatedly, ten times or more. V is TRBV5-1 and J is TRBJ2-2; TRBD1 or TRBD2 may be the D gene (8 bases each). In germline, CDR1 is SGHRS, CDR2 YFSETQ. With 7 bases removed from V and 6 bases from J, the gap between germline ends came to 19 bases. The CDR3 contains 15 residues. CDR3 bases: TGCGCCAGCCGACAGGGGCTGCGGGAGGCCGGGGAGCTGTTTTTT. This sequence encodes CASRQGLREAGELFF.

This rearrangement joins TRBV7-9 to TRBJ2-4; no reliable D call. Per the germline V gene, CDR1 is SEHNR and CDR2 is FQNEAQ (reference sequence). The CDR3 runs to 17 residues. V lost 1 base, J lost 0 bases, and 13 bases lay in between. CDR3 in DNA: TGTGCCAGCAGCTTAGTAAGAGCAGATACAGCCAAAAACATTCAGTACTTC. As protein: CASSLVRADTAKNIQYF. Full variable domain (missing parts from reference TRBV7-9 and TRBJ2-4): DTGVSQNPRHKITKRGQNVTFRCDPISEHNRLYWYRQTLGQGPEFLTYFQNEAQLEKSRLLSDRFSAERPKGSFSTLEIQRTEQGDSAMYLCASSLVRADTAKNIQYFGAGTRLSVL.

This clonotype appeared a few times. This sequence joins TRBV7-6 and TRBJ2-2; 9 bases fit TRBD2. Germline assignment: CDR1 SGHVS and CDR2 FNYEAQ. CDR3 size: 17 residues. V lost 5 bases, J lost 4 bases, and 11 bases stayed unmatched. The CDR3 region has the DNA TGTGCCAGCAGCGCCGGGACTAGCAGTTTTCTCACCGGGGAGCTGTTTTTT. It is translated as CASSAGTSSFLTGELFF.

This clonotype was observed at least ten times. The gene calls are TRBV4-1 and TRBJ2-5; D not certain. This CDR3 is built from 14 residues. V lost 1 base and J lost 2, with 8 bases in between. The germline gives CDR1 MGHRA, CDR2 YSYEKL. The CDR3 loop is CASSQVNRQETQYF. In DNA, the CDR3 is TGCGCCAGCAGCCAAGTAAACAGACAAGAGACCCAGTACTTC.

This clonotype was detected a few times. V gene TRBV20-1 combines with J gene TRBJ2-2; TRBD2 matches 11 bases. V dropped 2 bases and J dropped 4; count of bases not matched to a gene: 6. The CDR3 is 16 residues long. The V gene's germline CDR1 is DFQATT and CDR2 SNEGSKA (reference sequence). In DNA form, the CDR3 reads TGCAGTGCTAGACCCACTAGCGGGAGCGGCACCGGGGAGCTGTTTTTT. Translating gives CSARPTSGSGTGELFF.

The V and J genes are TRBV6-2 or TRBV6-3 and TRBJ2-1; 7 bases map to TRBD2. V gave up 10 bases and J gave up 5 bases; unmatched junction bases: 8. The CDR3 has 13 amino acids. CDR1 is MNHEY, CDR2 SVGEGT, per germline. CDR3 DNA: TGTGCCATACAAATGACTAGCCACAATGAGCAGTTCTTC. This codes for CAIQMTSHNEQFF.

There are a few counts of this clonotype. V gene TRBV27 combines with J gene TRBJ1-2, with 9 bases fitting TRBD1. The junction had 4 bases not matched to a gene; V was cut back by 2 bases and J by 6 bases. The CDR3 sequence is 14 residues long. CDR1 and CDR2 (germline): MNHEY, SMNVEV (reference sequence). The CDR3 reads CASSLTGGVDGYTF. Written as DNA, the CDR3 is TGTGCCAGCAGTTTAACAGGGGGCGTGGATGGCTACACCTTC.

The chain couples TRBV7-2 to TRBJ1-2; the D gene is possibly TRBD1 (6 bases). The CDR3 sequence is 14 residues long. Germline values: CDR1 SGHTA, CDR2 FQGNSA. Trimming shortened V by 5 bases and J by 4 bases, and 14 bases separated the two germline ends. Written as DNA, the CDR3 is TGTGCCAGCAGCCATCCAGGGGTCACCTATGGCTACACCTTC. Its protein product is CASSHPGVTYGYTF.

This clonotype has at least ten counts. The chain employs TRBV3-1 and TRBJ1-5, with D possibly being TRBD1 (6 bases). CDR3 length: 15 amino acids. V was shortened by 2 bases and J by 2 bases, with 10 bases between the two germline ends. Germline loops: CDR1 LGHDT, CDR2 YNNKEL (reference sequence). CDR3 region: CASSQTQGGNQPQHF. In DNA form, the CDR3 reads TGTGCCAGCAGCCAAACACAGGGAGGCAATCAGCCCCAGCATTTT.

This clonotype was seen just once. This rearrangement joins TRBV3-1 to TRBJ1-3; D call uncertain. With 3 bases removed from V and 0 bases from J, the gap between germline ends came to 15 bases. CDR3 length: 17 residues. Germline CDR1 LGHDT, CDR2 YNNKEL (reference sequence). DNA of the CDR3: TGTGCCAGCAGCCAGAGGAAAGGGAAGCGCTCTGGAAACACCATATATTTT. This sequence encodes CASSQRKGKRSGNTIYF.

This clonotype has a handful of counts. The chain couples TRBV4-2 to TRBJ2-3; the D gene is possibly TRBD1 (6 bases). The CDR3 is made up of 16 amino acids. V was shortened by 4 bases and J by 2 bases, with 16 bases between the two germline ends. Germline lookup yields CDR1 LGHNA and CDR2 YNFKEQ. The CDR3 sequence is CASSPTGQGFTDTQYF. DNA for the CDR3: TGTGCCAGCAGCCCGACGGGCCAGGGGTTCACAGATACGCAGTATTTT.

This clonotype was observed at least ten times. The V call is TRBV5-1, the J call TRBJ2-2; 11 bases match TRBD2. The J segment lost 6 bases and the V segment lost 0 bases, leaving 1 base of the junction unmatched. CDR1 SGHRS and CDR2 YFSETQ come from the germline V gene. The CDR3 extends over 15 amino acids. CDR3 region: CASSLELAGAGELFF. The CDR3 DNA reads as TGCGCCAGCAGCTTGGAACTAGCGGGAGCCGGGGAGCTGTTTTTT.

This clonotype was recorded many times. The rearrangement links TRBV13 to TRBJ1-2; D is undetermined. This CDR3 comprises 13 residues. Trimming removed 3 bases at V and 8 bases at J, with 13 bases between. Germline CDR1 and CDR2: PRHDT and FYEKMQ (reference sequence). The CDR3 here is CASSLALGGGYTF. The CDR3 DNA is TGTGCCAGCAGCTTGGCACTAGGAGGCGGCTACACCTTC.

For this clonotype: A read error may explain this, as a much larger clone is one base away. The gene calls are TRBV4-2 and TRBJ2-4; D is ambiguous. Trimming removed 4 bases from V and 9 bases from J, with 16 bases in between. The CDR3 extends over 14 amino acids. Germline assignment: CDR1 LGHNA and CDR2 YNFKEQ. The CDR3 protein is CASSRDKANRIQYF. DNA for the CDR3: TGTGCCAGCAGCCGAGATAAAGCGAACCGCATTCAGTACTTC.

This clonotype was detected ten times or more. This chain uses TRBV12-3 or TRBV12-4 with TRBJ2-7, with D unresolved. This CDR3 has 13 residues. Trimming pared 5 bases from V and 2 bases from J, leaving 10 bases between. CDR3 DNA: TGTGCCAGCAGTGCCGGCCTCCCCTACGAGCAGTACTTC. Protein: CASSAGLPYEQYF.

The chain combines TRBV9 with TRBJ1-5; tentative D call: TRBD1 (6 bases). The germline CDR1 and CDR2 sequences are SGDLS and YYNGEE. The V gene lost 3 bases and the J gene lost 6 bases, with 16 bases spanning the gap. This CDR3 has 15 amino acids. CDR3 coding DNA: TGTGCCAGCAGCGCCCAGGGGTTTACGGTTCAGCCCCAGCATTTT. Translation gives CASSAQGFTVQPQHF.

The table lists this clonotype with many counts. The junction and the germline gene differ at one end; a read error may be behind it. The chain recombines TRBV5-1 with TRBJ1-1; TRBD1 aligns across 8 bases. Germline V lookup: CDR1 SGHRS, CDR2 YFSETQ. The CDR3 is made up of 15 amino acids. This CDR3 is CASRLGGQGYTEAFF. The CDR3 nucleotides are TGCGCCAGCAGATTGGGAGGACAGGGTTACACTGAAGCTTTCTTT.

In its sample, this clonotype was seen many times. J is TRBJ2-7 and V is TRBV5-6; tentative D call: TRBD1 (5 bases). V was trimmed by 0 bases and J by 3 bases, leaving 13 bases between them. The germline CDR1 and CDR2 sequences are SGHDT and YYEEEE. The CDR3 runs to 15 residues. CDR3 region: CASSLAQGRFYEQYF. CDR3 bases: TGTGCCAGCAGCTTGGCGCAGGGAAGGTTCTACGAGCAGTACTTC.